The 28 T cell receptor beta chains reported below all come from one sample, sequenced in a study of OX40 agonist ivuxolimab in advanced cancers. The data were produced by immunoSEQ multiplex PCR, yet TCRdb's version contains in-frame clones alone and is incomplete. The data show around 70,000 clones, with roughly 86% seen just once and approximately 5% held by the top ten. Sequenced material: CD4+ or CD8+ T cells sorted from blood, taken in a trial of the OX40 agonist ivuxolimab. These receptors came from an adult with an advanced solid tumor such as melanoma, head and neck, liver or kidney cancer.

This clone was counted a single time. The chain links TRBV6-6 to TRBJ2-1, with 11 positions matching TRBD2. The ends lost 6 bases at V and 6 bases at J; junction bases unmatched: 7. Germline CDR1 and CDR2: MNHNY and SVGAGI (reference sequence). The CDR3 is 15 amino acids. The CDR3 DNA follows: TGTGCCAGCAGGACCGGACTAGCGGGTCTCAATGAGCAGTTCTTC. Translation gives CASRTGLAGLNEQFF.

The chain recombines TRBV7-9 with TRBJ2-7; 14 bases line up with TRBD2. The CDR3 runs to 16 residues. The V segment lost 7 bases and the J segment 4 bases; nucleotides outside the gene matches: 9. Germline V gene sequence: CDR1 SEHNR, CDR2 FQNEAQ (reference sequence). CDR3 residues: CASTGLAGVKFYEQYF. In nucleotides, the CDR3 is TGTGCCAGCACGGGACTAGCGGGAGTGAAATTTTACGAGCAGTACTTC.

The genes are TRBV5-1 and TRBJ2-5; 8 nucleotides agree with TRBD2. This CDR3 region has 20 residues. The V and J ends lost 3 bases and 0 bases, in that order; junction bases with no gene match: 19. Germline lookup yields CDR1 SGHRS and CDR2 YFSETQ. The CDR3 sequence is CASSSPGAGANMPHQETQYF. CDR3 nucleotides: TGCGCCAGCAGCTCCCCAGGAGCGGGAGCCAACATGCCCCACCAAGAGACCCAGTACTTC.

This rearrangement joins TRBV9 to TRBJ1-1; 10 nucleotides agree with TRBD1. Germline V gives CDR1 SGDLS, CDR2 YYNGEE. V trimming: 0 bases; J trimming: 5 bases; junction bases outside the gene matches: 4. The CDR3 extends over 15 amino acids. The CDR3 spells CASSVGQGARTEAFF. In nucleotides, the CDR3 is TGTGCCAGCAGCGTAGGACAGGGGGCGAGAACTGAAGCTTTCTTT. Variable domain in full (rest from reference TRBV9 and TRBJ1-1): DSGVTQTPKHLITATGQRVTLRCSPRSGDLSVYWYQQSLDQGLQFLIQYYNGEERAKGNILERFSAQQFPDLHSELNLSSLELGDSALYFCASSVGQGARTEAFFGQGTRLTVV.

The V and J genes are TRBV7-2 and TRBJ2-5; TRBD2 matches at 11 bases. The junction had 1 base not matched to a gene; V was cut back by 4 bases and J by 3 bases. This CDR3 contains 14 residues. Germline lookup yields CDR1 SGHTA and CDR2 FQGNSA. The CDR3 spells CASSYSGGEETQYF. For the CDR3, the DNA is TGTGCCAGCAGCTATAGCGGGGGGGAAGAGACCCAGTACTTC.

The chain uses TRBV18 and TRBJ2-5, with 8 bases fitting TRBD1. Gene TRBJ2-7 matches the end of the DNA better, so the J call may be wrong. The CDR3 contains 14 residues. CDR1 KGHSH and CDR2 LQKENI come from the germline V gene. The CDR3 loop reads CASSPNRGTYEQYF. The CDR3 DNA follows: TGTGCCAGCTCACCCAACAGGGGGACGTACGAGCAGTACTTC.

Only a few counts were recorded for this clone. The V gene is TRBV19, the J gene TRBJ1-4; no reliable D call. The V and J ends lost 6 bases and 8 bases respectively, with 7 bases between them. CDR3 length: 11 residues. The germline V gene encodes CDR1 LNHDA and CDR2 SQIVND (reference sequence). CDR3 in amino acids: CASSRREKLFF. DNA for the CDR3: TGTGCCAGTAGCCGGAGGGAAAAACTGTTTTTT.

The chain has TRBV5-4 and TRBJ2-3, with TRBD2 matching over 9 bases. V gave up 4 bases and J gave up 5 bases; unmatched junction bases: 8. CDR1 SGHNT and CDR2 YYREEE come from the germline V gene (reference sequence). The CDR3 length is 15 residues. The CDR3 coding sequence is TGTGCCAGCAGCCTTCTGGGCGGGAGGGAAGATACGCAGTATTTT. Protein product: CASSLLGGREDTQYF.

The rearrangement uses TRBV5-6 and TRBJ2-7, with D perhaps TRBD2 (6 bases). Deletions cut 3 bases from V and 6 bases from J, with 16 bases between. This CDR3 has 14 residues. Germline assignment: CDR1 SGHDT and CDR2 YYEEEE. The CDR3 DNA sequence: TGTGCCAGCAGCTCAACCGGGACTCCACGCGAGCAGTACTTC. This sequence encodes CASSSTGTPREQYF.

J is TRBJ2-5 and V is TRBV6-5; 12 bases agree with TRBD2. The J call may not be correct, given that the DNA end is closer to TRBJ2-7. The CDR3 spans 16 residues. Germline V gene data show CDR1 as MNHEY and CDR2 as SVGAGI. The CDR3 coding sequence is TGTGCCAGCAGTTACTCTGCGACTAGCGGGAGTTACGAGCAGTACTTC. The encoded protein is CASSYSATSGSYEQYF.

This clone was seen a single time. This chain links TRBV5-6 with TRBJ2-1; D may be TRBD1 or TRBD2 (5 bases each). There are 14 residues in the CDR3. Germline CDR1 reads SGHDT; CDR2 reads YYEEEE. Trimming cost V 6 bases and J 6 bases, with 16 bases left between them. The CDR3 DNA is TGTGCCAGCACCGACGGGGCGGGCCGCAATGAGCAGTTCTTC. It encodes CASTDGAGRNEQFF.

The chain carries TRBV18 and TRBJ1-5, with 9 bases fitting TRBD1. The CDR3 is made up of 16 amino acids. J lost 7 bases, V lost 2 bases, and 9 bases had no gene match. CDR1 and CDR2 (germline): KGHSH, LQKENI. The CDR3 loop reads CASSPGGGQGWQPQHF. CDR3 DNA: TGTGCCAGCTCACCAGGAGGCGGACAGGGGTGGCAGCCCCAGCATTTT.

This sequence joins TRBV2 and TRBJ2-1, with 7 bases aligning to TRBD1. CDR1 is SNHLY and CDR2 is FYNNEI in the germline V gene. This CDR3 spans 13 amino acids. Trimming at V came to 5 bases and at J to 8 bases, leaving 6 bases not matched to a gene. CDR3: CASSLPTGHEQFF. DNA for the CDR3: TGTGCCAGCAGTCTCCCGACAGGGCATGAGCAGTTCTTC.

The genes are TRBV4-1 and TRBJ2-1; possible D gene TRBD2, 5 bases. V lost 3 bases and J lost 0, with 12 bases in between. CDR1 is MGHRA, CDR2 YSYEKL, per germline. The CDR3 contains 16 residues. The CDR3 region has the DNA TGCGCCAGCAGCCACCCGGACTCCACCTCCTACAATGAGCAGTTCTTC. It translates to CASSHPDSTSYNEQFF.

The J gene is TRBJ1-4, the V gene TRBV7-9, with TRBD1 matching 9 bases. Germline trimming cut 4 bases from V and 7 bases from J; bases unmatched to any gene: 7. Germline V CDR1 and CDR2: SEHNR, FQNEAQ (reference sequence). CDR3 length: 15 residues. CDR3 DNA sequence: TGTGCCAGCAGCTCAGGAGGGACAGGGCGTGAAAAACTGTTTTTT. Translated: CASSSGGTGREKLFF. Together with reference TRBV7-9 and TRBJ1-4, the CDR3 gives the full variable domain: DTGVSQNPRHKITKRGQNVTFRCDPISEHNRLYWYRQTLGQGPEFLTYFQNEAQLEKSRLLSDRFSAERPKGSFSTLEIQRTEQGDSAMYLCASSSGGTGREKLFFGSGTQLSVL.

Concerning this clone: Compared with germline, one end of the junction differs, possibly owing to a read error. CDR3 nucleotide sequence: TGTGCCAGCAGCTTTTCCGGGACACTACTTCCGTCCGACTTC. Translating it yields CASSFSGTLLPSDF. The chain has TRBV7-9 and TRBJ2-7, with D tentatively TRBD1 (6 bases). This CDR3 region has 14 residues. The V gene's germline CDR1 is SEHNR and CDR2 FQNEAQ (reference sequence).

V is TRBV11-2 and J is TRBJ1-4; maybe TRBD1 (5 bases). This CDR3 has 16 residues. Trimming removed 5 bases at V and 3 bases at J, with 16 bases between. CDR1 and CDR2 from the germline V gene are SGHAT and FQNNGV. The CDR3 DNA reads TGTGCCAGCAGCCCTGGACTGCAGGGAGCTAATGAAAAACTGTTTTTT. It translates to CASSPGLQGANEKLFF.

The V and J genes are TRBV5-1 and TRBJ2-7, with D maybe TRBD2 (6 bases). CDR3 length: 14 residues. The ends were cut back, 0 bases at V and 6 bases at J, with 13 bases in the middle. The germline gives CDR1 SGHRS, CDR2 YFSETQ. CDR3 loop: CASSLVAGLGEQYF. The CDR3 bases are TGCGCCAGCAGCTTGGTGGCGGGGCTTGGCGAGCAGTACTTC.

The genes are TRBV5-4 and TRBJ1-1; D might be TRBD1 (5 bases). The CDR3 length is 13 residues. CDR1 SGHNT and CDR2 YYREEE come from the germline V gene (reference sequence). Here the CDR3 reads CAGGRFGDTEAFF. In nucleotides, the CDR3 is TGTGCGGGGGGTCGCTTTGGGGACACTGAAGCTTTCTTT.

The chain carries TRBV7-8 and TRBJ2-1, with 9 positions matching TRBD2. The ends lost 6 bases at V and 3 bases at J; junction bases unmatched: 3. The germline V gene has CDR1 SGHVS and CDR2 FQNEAQ. The CDR3 totals 14 residues. The CDR3 DNA follows: TGTGCCAGCAGTACTAGCGGGCACTACAATGAGCAGTTCTTC. It yields the protein CASSTSGHYNEQFF.

The chain recombines TRBV7-8 with TRBJ2-1; 9 nucleotides agree with TRBD1. Trimming cost V 4 bases and J 8 bases; bases outside gene matches: 15. The V gene's germline CDR1 is SGHVS and CDR2 FQNEAQ. CDR3 length: 17 residues. CDR3 in amino acids: CASSSRTTGTGSDEQFF. CDR3 in DNA: TGTGCCAGCAGCTCACGGACCACCGGGACAGGGTCCGATGAGCAGTTCTTC.

The chain couples TRBV2 to TRBJ2-3; D perhaps matches TRBD1 (5 bases). The CDR3 has 12 amino acids. Germline CDR1 reads SNHLY; CDR2 reads FYNNEI. V lost 5 bases to trimming and J lost 4 bases, with 7 bases between them. DNA for the CDR3: TGTGCCAGCAGTCCAGGGTCAGATACGCAGTATTTT. Its protein is CASSPGSDTQYF.

The V gene is TRBV5-1, the J gene TRBJ2-5; unclear D gene. This CDR3 contains 9 residues. Germline V gene sequence: CDR1 SGHRS, CDR2 YFSETQ. V was trimmed by 6 bases and J by 3 bases, leaving 0 bases between them. As DNA, the CDR3 is TGCGCCAGCAAAGAGACCCAGTACTTC. Protein sequence: CASKETQYF.

This clone was seen a handful of times. This sequence joins TRBV19 and TRBJ2-7; D might be TRBD1 (6 bases). Trimming shortened V by 0 bases and J by 3 bases, and 15 bases separated the two germline ends. CDR3 length equals 16 residues. The germline V gene has CDR1 LNHDA and CDR2 SQIVND (reference sequence). For the CDR3, the DNA is TGTGCCAGTAGTATAGAAGGCTCAGGGGTGGGCTACGAGCAGTACTTC. It yields the protein CASSIEGSGVGYEQYF.

The rearrangement uses TRBV7-2 and TRBJ2-1; a possible D gene is TRBD1 (5 bases). The ends were cut back, 1 base at V and 9 bases at J, with 10 bases in the middle. CDR1 and CDR2 (germline): SGHTA, FQGNSA. The CDR3 consists of 13 residues. CDR3 protein: CASSLGGYSEQFF. In nucleotides, the CDR3 is TGTGCCAGCAGCTTAGGGGGCTATTCTGAGCAGTTCTTC.

The V and J genes are TRBV29-1 and TRBJ2-7; 8 nucleotides align to TRBD1. CDR1 is SQVTM and CDR2 is ANQGSEA in the germline V gene. V lost 7 bases to trimming and J lost 4 bases; unmatched junction nucleotides: 6. The CDR3 has 12 amino acids. The CDR3 sequence: CSATDRGYEQYF. The CDR3 DNA reads TGCAGCGCCACAGACAGGGGATACGAGCAGTACTTC.

The gene calls are TRBV5-1 and TRBJ2-5; 9 nucleotides line up with TRBD1. With V trimmed by 4 bases and J by 6 bases, 10 bases remained unmatched. CDR1 SGHRS and CDR2 YFSETQ come from the germline V gene. There are 15 residues in the CDR3. The CDR3 spells CASSDTGTGMKTQYF. In nucleotides, the CDR3 is TGCGCCAGCAGCGACACCGGGACAGGGATGAAGACCCAGTACTTC. Using reference TRBV5-1 and TRBJ2-5 for the parts outside the CDR3, the full variable domain is KAGVTQTPRYLIKTRGQQVTLSCSPISGHRSVSWYQQTPGQGLQFLFEYFSETQRNKGNFPGRFSGRQFSNSRSEMNVSTLELGDSALYLCASSDTGTGMKTQYFGPGTRLLVL.

The count of this clone is one. The chain links TRBV4-2 to TRBJ2-2; TRBD2 might be the D (6 bases). Germline V lookup: CDR1 LGHNA, CDR2 YNFKEQ. V lost 4 bases and J lost 0, with 24 bases in between. The CDR3 is made up of 20 amino acids. Here the CDR3 DNA reads TGTGCCAGCAGCCCCTTCGCAATTGGCGGGGAGCCTACGAACACCGGGGAGCTGTTTTTT. This encodes CASSPFAIGGEPTNTGELFF.